One and the same sample provided the 13 T cell receptor beta chains below, sequenced in a study of tumor-infiltrating lymphocytes in oesophageal squamous cell carcinoma. Each CDR3 protein gets one entry after TCRdb re-called the reads with MiXCR. The sample contains more than 9,500 distinct CDR3 sequences, more than 55% of which appear only once. Sequences were obtained from blood. The source is a female donor with esophageal squamous cell carcinoma.

Remarks on this clonotype: An end of the junction does not agree with germline; a read error may underlie this. The genes are TRBV7-7 and TRBJ2-3; possible D gene TRBD2, 5 bases. The CDR3 sequence is 13 residues long. The V gene's germline CDR1 is SSHAT and CDR2 FNYEAQ (reference sequence). The CDR3 bases are TGTGCTAGCAGCTTCGGCGGGTCAGATACGCAGTATTTT. Translating it yields CASSFGGSDTQYF.

Notes on this clonotype: This may arise from a read error, as a much more abundant clone is one base away. Since the CDR3 does not end with the conserved phenylalanine or tryptophan, this likely comes from a read error. V gene TRBV6-1 combines with J gene TRBJ2-3, with 8 bases that match TRBD1. The DNA end is more similar to TRBJ1-1, so the J call may be wrong. Germline CDR1 and CDR2: MNHNS and SASEGT. The CDR3 extends over 12 amino acids. The CDR3 nucleotides are TGTGCCAGCAATTCCGGACAGGGAAAGGCTTTCTCT. Protein: CASNSGQGKAFS.

This clonotype was found once. The chain is built from TRBV7-3 and TRBJ2-3; possibly TRBD1 for D (6 bases). V was pared by 4 bases and J by 12 bases, with 20 bases between. The CDR3 spans 14 residues. Germline V CDR1 and CDR2: SGHTA, FQGTGA. Here the CDR3 DNA reads TGTGCCAGCAGCTCGGTCCTAGCAGGGGCGACACAGTATTTT. It translates to CASSSVLAGATQYF.

The table lists this clonotype with a few counts. The rearrangement links TRBV24-1 to TRBJ2-7; no definite D call. The J call may be incorrect, as the DNA end agrees better with TRBJ2-5. Germline V gives CDR1 KGHDR, CDR2 SFDVKD. The length of the CDR3 is 14 residues. This chain's CDR3 is CATSVGDMQETQYF. In nucleotides, the CDR3 is TGTGCCACCAGTGTAGGAGACATGCAAGAGACCCAGTACTTC.

The CDR3 is CATAGTVTYEQYF. DNA for the CDR3: TGTGCCACCGCCGGGACGGTAACCTACGAGCAGTACTTC. The chain recombines TRBV10-3 with TRBJ2-7; the D gene could be TRBD1 or TRBD2 (5 bases each). V was trimmed by 10 bases and J by 2 bases, leaving 15 bases between them. CDR1 and CDR2 from the germline V gene are ENHRY and SYGVKD. This CDR3 is 13 amino acids long.

This chain links TRBV7-6 with TRBJ2-1; 9 bases agree with TRBD1. This CDR3 is built from 17 residues. V lost 1 base to trimming and J lost 2 bases; unmatched junction nucleotides: 6. Germline-derived CDR1 and CDR2 are SGHVS and FNYEAQ. CDR3 sequence (DNA): TGTGCCAGCAGCTTAGTTTCGGGACAGGGACCCTACAATGAGCAGTTCTTC. Translating gives CASSLVSGQGPYNEQFF.

The chain is built from TRBV7-2 and TRBJ2-7, with 7 bases matching TRBD2. The CDR3 contains 14 residues. With V trimmed by 3 bases and J by 6 bases, 8 bases remained unmatched. Per the germline V gene, CDR1 is SGHTA and CDR2 is FQGNSA. The CDR3 is CASSFGGRSSEQYF. CDR3 DNA sequence: TGTGCCAGCAGCTTCGGCGGGAGAAGTAGCGAGCAGTACTTC.

Of note for this clonotype: No conserved phenylalanine or tryptophan is present at the end of the CDR3, so a read error is the likely explanation. It is unclear where the CDR3 begins or ends on the DNA, so no DNA is shown, and the CDR3 is as TCRdb lists it. This chain uses TRBV7-2 with TRBJ2-7; the tabulated D call, TRBD1, remains unverified against the DNA. Germline V lookup: CDR1 SGHTA, CDR2 FQGNSA. The CDR3 totals 17 residues, both ends included. This CDR3 is CASSLVPTVTMSSSSAP.

The CDR3 DNA reads TGTGCCAGCAGCCCAGGTAGTTTCGTGTGGGAGACCCAGTACTTC. Residues: CASSPGSFVWETQYF. J is TRBJ2-5 and V is TRBV7-9; no firm D call. The V gene's germline CDR1 is SEHNR and CDR2 FQNEAQ (reference sequence). With 5 bases removed from V and 5 bases from J, the gap between germline ends came to 18 bases. The CDR3 totals 15 residues.

V usage is TRBV11-2 and J usage is TRBJ2-3; a weak D match, TRBD2 (5 bases). Trimming left V 0 bases short and J 1 base short, with 14 bases between. The CDR3 is made up of 17 amino acids. The germline V gene has CDR1 SGHAT and CDR2 FQNNGV. The CDR3 sequence is CASSLDGLPWGTDTQYF. For the CDR3, the DNA is TGTGCCAGCAGCTTAGACGGACTTCCGTGGGGCACAGATACGCAGTATTTT.

The J gene is TRBJ1-2, the V gene TRBV25-1, with D possibly matching TRBD1 (6 bases). The germline V gene has CDR1 MGHDK and CDR2 SYGVNS. CDR3 length equals 13 residues. Trimming stripped 0 bases from V and 4 bases from J, with 6 bases between. The CDR3 reads CASSEYRGYGYTF. In DNA form, the CDR3 reads TGTGCCAGCAGTGAATACAGGGGCTATGGCTACACCTTC.

V usage is TRBV12-5 and J usage is TRBJ2-3, with 9 bases that match TRBD2. Unmatched junction bases numbered 8, after V lost 6 bases and J lost 4 bases. Germline V gene data show CDR1 as LGHNT and CDR2 as FRNRAP. This CDR3 region has 15 residues. CDR3 residues: CASGSGTSWADTQYF. The CDR3 nucleotides are TGTGCTAGTGGATCCGGGACTAGCTGGGCAGATACGCAGTATTTT.

V usage is TRBV7-6 and J usage is TRBJ2-3, with D perhaps matching TRBD1 (6 bases). The J call may be incorrect, as the DNA end agrees better with TRBJ2-7. This CDR3 comprises 17 residues. The V gene's germline CDR1 is SGHVS and CDR2 FNYEAQ. CDR3 in amino acids: CASSLGVSAGAHNEQYF. CDR3 sequence (DNA): TGTGCCAGCAGCTTAGGAGTATCGGCAGGGGCCCACAATGAGCAGTACTTC.